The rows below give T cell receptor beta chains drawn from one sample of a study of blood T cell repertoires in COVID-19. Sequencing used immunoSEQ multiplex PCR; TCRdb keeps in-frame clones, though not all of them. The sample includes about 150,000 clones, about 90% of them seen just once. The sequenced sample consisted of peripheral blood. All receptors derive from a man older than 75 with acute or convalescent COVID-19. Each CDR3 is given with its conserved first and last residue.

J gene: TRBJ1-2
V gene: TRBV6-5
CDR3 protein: CASRTDRPNYGYTF

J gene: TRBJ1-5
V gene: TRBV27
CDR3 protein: CASSLVGANQPQHF

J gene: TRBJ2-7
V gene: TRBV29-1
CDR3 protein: CSVEWAGIAYEQYF

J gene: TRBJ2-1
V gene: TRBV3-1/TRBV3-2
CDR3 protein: CASSLTSGGYNEQFF

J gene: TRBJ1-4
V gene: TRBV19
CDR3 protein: CASSPTTPRATNEKLFF

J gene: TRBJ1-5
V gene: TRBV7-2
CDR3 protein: CASSQGQGRNQPQHF

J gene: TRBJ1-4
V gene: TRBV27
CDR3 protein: CASSLGTATNEKLFF

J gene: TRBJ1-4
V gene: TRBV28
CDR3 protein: CASRPRDRVGEKLFF

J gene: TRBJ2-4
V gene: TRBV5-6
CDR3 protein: CASSSTGVQNIQYF

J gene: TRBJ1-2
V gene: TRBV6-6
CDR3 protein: CASTIRTGGNNGYTF

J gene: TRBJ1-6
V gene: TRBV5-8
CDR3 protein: CASSHQPTGVSPLHF

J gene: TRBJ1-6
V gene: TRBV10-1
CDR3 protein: CASSERGAGTKPKNSPLHF

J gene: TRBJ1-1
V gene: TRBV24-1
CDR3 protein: CATSRIWSTNTEAFF

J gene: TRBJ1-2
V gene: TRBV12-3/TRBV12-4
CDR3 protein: CASSFSNYGYTF

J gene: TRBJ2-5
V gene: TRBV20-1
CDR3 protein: CSASVAGETQYF

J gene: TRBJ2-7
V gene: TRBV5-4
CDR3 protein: CASSRWGLAAEQYF

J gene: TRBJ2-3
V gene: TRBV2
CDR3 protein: CASSALLAGGGDTQYF

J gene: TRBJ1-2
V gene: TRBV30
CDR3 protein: CAWSVAGEGYTF

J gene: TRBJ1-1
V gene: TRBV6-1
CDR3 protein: CASSDPGTGGMAFF

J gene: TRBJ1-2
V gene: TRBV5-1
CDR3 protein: CASSLVTGTNYGYTF

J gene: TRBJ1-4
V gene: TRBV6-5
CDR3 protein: CASSRSTVEKLFF

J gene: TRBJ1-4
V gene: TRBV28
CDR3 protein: CASSNRVSGREKLFF

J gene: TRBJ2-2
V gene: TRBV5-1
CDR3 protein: CASSSAGRGNTGELFF

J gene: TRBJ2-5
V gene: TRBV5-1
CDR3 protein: CASSLSGLAGIQETQYF

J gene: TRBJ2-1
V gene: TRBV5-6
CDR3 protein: CASSLGGRLGEQFF

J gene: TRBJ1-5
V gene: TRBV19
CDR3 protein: CASTPVWGTGDQPQHF